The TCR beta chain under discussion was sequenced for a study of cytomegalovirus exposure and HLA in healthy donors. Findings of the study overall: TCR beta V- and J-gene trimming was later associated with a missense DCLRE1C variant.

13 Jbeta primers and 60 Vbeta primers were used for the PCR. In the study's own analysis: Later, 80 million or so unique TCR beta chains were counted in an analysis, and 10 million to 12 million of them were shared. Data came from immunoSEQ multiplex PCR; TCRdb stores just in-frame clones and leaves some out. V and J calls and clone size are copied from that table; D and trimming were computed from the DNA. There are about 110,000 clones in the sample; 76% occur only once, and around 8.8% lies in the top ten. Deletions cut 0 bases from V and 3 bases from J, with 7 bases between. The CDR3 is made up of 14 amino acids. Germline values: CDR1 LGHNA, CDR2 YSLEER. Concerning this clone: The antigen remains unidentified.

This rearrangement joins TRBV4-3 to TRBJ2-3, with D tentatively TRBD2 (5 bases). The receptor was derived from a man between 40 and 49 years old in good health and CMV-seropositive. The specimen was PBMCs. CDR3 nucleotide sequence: TGCGCCAGCAGCCAAGAATCGGGGACAGATACGCAGTATTTT. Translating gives CASSQESGTDTQYF.